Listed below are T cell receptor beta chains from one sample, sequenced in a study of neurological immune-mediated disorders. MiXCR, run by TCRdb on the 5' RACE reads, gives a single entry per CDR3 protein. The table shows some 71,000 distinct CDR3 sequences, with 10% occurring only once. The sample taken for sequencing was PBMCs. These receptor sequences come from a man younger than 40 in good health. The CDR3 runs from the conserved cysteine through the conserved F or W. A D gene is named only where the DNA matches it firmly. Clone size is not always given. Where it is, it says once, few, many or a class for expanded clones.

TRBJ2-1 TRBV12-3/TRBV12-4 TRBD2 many TGTGCCAGCAGTTTAAGGCGGGAGGGCTCCTACAATGAGCAGTTCTTC CASSLRREGSYNEQFF
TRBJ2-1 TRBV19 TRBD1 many TGTGCCAGTAGTGCCGGGACAGGGACTTTCAATGAGCAGTTCTTC CASSAGTGTFNEQFF
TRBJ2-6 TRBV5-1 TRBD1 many TGCGCCAGCAGCTTGGCGACAGGGAACGCTGGGGCCAACGTCCTGACTTTC CASSLATGNAGANVLTF
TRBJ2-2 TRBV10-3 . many TGTGCCATCACCAGAAAAGGGACAGAAAAGGCCCCTTCGACTAGTTCCGGGGAGCTGTTTTTT CAITRKGTEKAPSTSSGELFF
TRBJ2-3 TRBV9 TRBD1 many TGTGCCAGCAGCGTTGGGACAGGGACAGATACGCAGTATTTT CASSVGTGTDTQYF
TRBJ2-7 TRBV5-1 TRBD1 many TGCGCCAGCAGCTTGGTACTTTTGACAGGGCTTGACGAGCAGTACTTC CASSLVLLTGLDEQYF
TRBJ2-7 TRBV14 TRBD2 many TGTGCCAGCAGTCCCAGGACTAGCGGCTTCGGGCAGTACTTC CASSPRTSGFGQYF
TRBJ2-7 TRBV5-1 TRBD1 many TGCGCCAGCAGCTTCGCCATGACAGGGAACGAGCAGTACTTC CASSFAMTGNEQYF
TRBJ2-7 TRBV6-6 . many TGTGCCAGCAGTTTGAGGGGCGAGCAGTACTTC CASSLRGEQYF
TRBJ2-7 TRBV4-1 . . TGCGCCAGCAGCCAACAATTCCTGACGCTCTACGAGCAGTACTTC CASSQQFLTLYEQYF
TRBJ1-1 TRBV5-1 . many TGCGCCAGCAGCTTGGCCCAGGGCACTGAAGCTTTCTTT CASSLAQGTEAFF
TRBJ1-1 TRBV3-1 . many TGTGCCAGCAGCCAAGAAGGACAGCCCAACACTGAAGCTTTCTTT CASSQEGQPNTEAFF
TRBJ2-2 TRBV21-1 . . TGTGCCAGCAGCCATAGCGGGAGAACCACCGGGGAGCTGTTTTTT CASSHSGRTTGELFF
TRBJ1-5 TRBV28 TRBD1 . TGTGCCAGCGGCAGGACAGGGCCCTATAGCAATCAGCACCATCATTTT CASGRTGPYSNQHHHF
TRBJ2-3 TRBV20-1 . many TGCAGTGCTAGAGATCCCGAAGGACTCCCAGATACGCAGTATTTT CSARDPEGLPDTQYF
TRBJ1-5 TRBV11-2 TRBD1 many TGTGCCAGCAGAGTTACAGGGGACGGGGATCAGCCCCAGCATTTT CASRVTGDGDQPQHF
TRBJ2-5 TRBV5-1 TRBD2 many TGCGCCAGCAGCTTGGGTAATAGCGGGAATCGAGAGACCCAGTACTTC CASSLGNSGNRETQYF
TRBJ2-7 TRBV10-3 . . TGTGCCATCAGTGAGAGGGGAAGCGGCCACGAGCAGTACTTC CAISERGSGHEQYF
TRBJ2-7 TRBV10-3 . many TGTGCCATCAGTGAGCCGGGACTCGGGGGCTACGAGCAGTACTTC CAISEPGLGGYEQYF
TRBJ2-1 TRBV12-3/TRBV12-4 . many TGTGCCAGCAGTCTCACAGGGGGGGTTTACAATGAGCAGTTCTTC CASSLTGGVYNEQFF
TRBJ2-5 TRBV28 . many TGTGCCAGCAGTTTTTTAGGGCGGGATGGTGAGACCCAGTACTTC CASSFLGRDGETQYF
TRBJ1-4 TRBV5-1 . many TGCGCCAGCAGCTTGGGTGGTGGGAATGAAAAACTGTTTTTT CASSLGGGNEKLFF
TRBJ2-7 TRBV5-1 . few TGCGCCAGCAGCTTGGGGACAGTGAACGAGCAGTACTTC CASSLGTVNEQYF
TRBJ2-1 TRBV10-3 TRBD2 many TGTGCCATCAGACGAGAGAAAGTGGGACTAGCGCTTTATGAGCAGTTCTTC CAIRREKVGLALYEQFF
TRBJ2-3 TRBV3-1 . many TGTGCCAGCAGCCAGGCCATCCAGAGTTCAGATACGCAGTATTTT CASSQAIQSSDTQYF